This T cell receptor (beta chain) was identified in a study of beta chain features in type 1 diabetes. Broader study findings: In comparison with healthy donors, patients had naive, central memory and Treg TCRB repertoires that appeared more similar. For Type 1 diabetes patients, all four CD4+ subsets carried TCRB CDR3s that were moderately but significantly shorter. The influence of HLA type on TCRB rearrangement stayed undetermined.

Sequenced material consisted of expressed TCRB transcripts (all of the isolated RNA was reverse transcribed). Profiling relied on immunoSEQ multiplex PCR, and the TCRdb table lists in-frame clones only, not all of them. The sample yields 160,000 or so clones, 8.5% to 10% seen once. This clone appeared a few times. The antigen is undetermined. Purity above 95% was achieved in all sorted populations. This TCR was sampled from a woman aged 25 to 39 with type 1 diabetes. Sequenced sample: central memory CD4+ T cells from blood.

The CDR3 sequence: CASRDPREQYF. The CDR3, as DNA: TGTGCCAGCAGGGACCCCCGGGAACAGTACTTC. The chain has TRBV6-1 and TRBJ2-7, with a weak D call TRBD2 (5 bases). V was pared by 6 bases and J by 10 bases, with 13 bases between. From germline, CDR1 is MNHNS and CDR2 SASEGT. This CDR3 comprises 11 residues.